Listed below are T cell receptor beta chains from one sample, sequenced in a study of blood T cell repertoires in COVID-19. Profiled with immunoSEQ multiplex PCR; TCRdb holds only in-frame clones, not every one. The sample has a few hundred thousand clones, around 87% seen once. Sequenced material: PBMCs or T cells enriched from blood (not recorded which). All receptors come from a man younger than 40 who had been exposed to COVID-19. CDR3s include the opening cysteine and the closing phenylalanine or tryptophan. The order of the fields is J gene, D gene, clone size, V gene, CDR3 protein, CDR3 DNA. D genes are given only for firm matches. Expanded clones are given a class, and other clones once, few, many or no size at all.

TRBJ2-1	.	.	TRBV7-6	CASAVGPGGDNEQFF	TGTGCCAGCGCTGTCGGCCCTGGCGGGGACAATGAGCAGTTCTTC
TRBJ1-4	.	once	TRBV18	CASSPSQGATNEKLFF	TGTGCCAGCTCACCATCACAGGGCGCAACTAATGAAAAACTGTTTTTT
TRBJ2-3	TRBD2	.	TRBV14	CASSPTSGRSTDTQYF	TGTGCCAGCAGCCCGACTAGCGGACGAAGCACAGATACGCAGTATTTT
TRBJ1-1	.	.	TRBV6-5	CASSPARVRTEAFF	TGTGCCAGCAGCCCCGCCAGGGTGCGTACTGAAGCTTTCTTT
TRBJ1-2	.	.	TRBV28	CASSLDSHRGYTF	TGTGCCAGCAGTTTAGACAGTCACCGGGGCTACACCTTC
TRBJ1-4	TRBD1	.	TRBV5-1	CASSSGGAINEKLFF	TGCGCCAGCAGCTCAGGGGGTGCCATAAATGAAAAACTGTTTTTT
TRBJ1-2	.	.	TRBV5-1	CASSFGSQLGGYTF	TGCGCCAGCAGCTTCGGGAGCCAACTTGGCGGCTACACCTTC
TRBJ1-2	TRBD1	.	TRBV5-8	CASSSGTVKSYGYTF	TGTGCCAGCAGCTCTGGGACAGTTAAGTCTTATGGCTACACCTTC
TRBJ1-1	.	once	TRBV4-1	CASSQSTFSSNTEAFF	TGCGCCAGCAGCCAATCTACGTTTAGCTCGAACACTGAAGCTTTCTTT
TRBJ2-2	.	.	TRBV7-6	CASSGGTEGDTGELFF	TGTGCCAGCAGCGGGGGGACAGAAGGGGACACCGGGGAGCTGTTTTTT
TRBJ2-3	TRBD1	few	TRBV7-3	CASSVDRLDTQYF	TGTGCCAGCAGCGTGGACAGGTTGGATACGCAGTATTTT
TRBJ1-3	TRBD1	.	TRBV3-1/TRBV3-2	CASSQRDRGSGNTIYF	TGTGCCAGCAGCCAGCGGGACAGGGGCTCTGGAAACACCATATATTTT
TRBJ1-1	.	.	TRBV5-1	CASSSNTGNTEAFF	TGCGCCAGCAGCTCGAATACAGGGAACACTGAAGCTTTCTTT
TRBJ1-5	TRBD1	.	TRBV19	CASSTGDTNQPQHF	TGTGCCAGTTCGACAGGGGACACGAATCAGCCCCAGCATTTT
TRBJ1-1	.	once	TRBV11-2	CASSRGRRGLNTEAFF	TGTGCCAGCAGCCGGGGGCGGCGGGGGCTGAACACTGAAGCTTTCTTT
TRBJ1-5	TRBD1	.	TRBV5-5	CASSLGGAGNQPQHF	TGTGCCAGCAGCTTAGGGGGCGCGGGAAATCAGCCCCAGCATTTT
TRBJ2-7	TRBD2	.	TRBV9	CASSVGARVAGEEQYF	TGTGCCAGCAGCGTAGGGGCCAGGGTAGCGGGGGAAGAGCAGTACTTC
TRBJ1-2	TRBD1	.	TRBV4-1	CASHGSTGNGYTF	TGCGCCAGCCACGGATCGACAGGGAATGGCTACACCTTC
TRBJ2-3	.	.	TRBV15	CATSRESGSNGDTQYF	TGTGCCACCAGCAGAGAATCCGGGAGCAATGGTGATACGCAGTATTTT
TRBJ2-5	TRBD2	.	TRBV5-1	CASSLAPLTSGGGRETQYF	TGCGCCAGCAGCTTGGCCCCTCTGACTAGCGGGGGAGGTCGGGAGACCCAGTACTTC
TRBJ1-3	TRBD1	.	TRBV6-5	CASSLDRGSGNTIYF	TGTGCCAGCAGTTTGGACAGGGGGTCTGGAAACACCATATATTTT
TRBJ1-1	TRBD1	.	TRBV5-1	CASSLGDRANTEAFF	TGCGCCAGCAGCTTGGGTGACAGGGCGAACACTGAAGCTTTCTTT
TRBJ1-5	TRBD1	.	TRBV27	CASSSMGQGNQPQHF	TGTGCCAGCAGTTCAATGGGACAGGGTAACCAGCCCCAGCATTTT
TRBJ1-4	.	once	TRBV5-1	CASSLEQGEPFEKLFF	TGCGCCAGCAGCTTGGAGCAGGGCGAACCCTTTGAAAAACTGTTTTTT
TRBJ1-1	.	.	TRBV19	CASRPGGNTEAFF	TGTGCCAGTAGACCGGGGGGGAACACTGAAGCTTTCTTT
TRBJ1-1	.	.	TRBV14	CASSQDDSRPRAFF	TGTGCCAGCAGCCAAGATGATTCAAGGCCCAGGGCTTTCTTT
TRBJ1-6	.	.	TRBV3-1/TRBV3-2	CASSPSQNNSPLHF	TGTGCCAGCAGCCCATCACAGAATAATTCACCCCTCCACTTT
TRBJ2-1	.	few	TRBV20-1	CSRERYNEQFF	TGCAGCCGGGAGCGCTACAATGAGCAGTTCTTC
TRBJ2-3	.	.	TRBV18	CASSPVAGFRTDTQYF	TGTGCCAGCTCACCAGTGGCGGGGTTTCGAACAGATACGCAGTATTTT
TRBJ2-3	.	.	TRBV11-3	CASSSYSNPDTQYF	TGTGCCAGCAGCTCTTACTCTAATCCTGATACGCAGTATTTT
TRBJ1-2	.	.	TRBV3-1/TRBV3-2	CASSHGGFGYGYTF	TGTGCCAGCAGCCACGGGGGTTTCGGCTATGGCTACACCTTC
TRBJ2-7	.	.	TRBV7-2	CASSLDSGRGQYF	TGTGCCAGCAGCTTAGATTCTGGCAGGGGGCAGTACTTC
TRBJ2-4	TRBD2	.	TRBV9	CASSERTSGAKNIQYF	TGTGCCAGCAGCGAGAGGACTAGCGGGGCCAAAAACATTCAGTACTTC
TRBJ1-1	.	.	TRBV11-2	CASSLEGQKNTEAFF	TGTGCCAGCAGCTTAGAGGGGCAGAAGAACACTGAAGCTTTCTTT
TRBJ2-4	TRBD2	once	TRBV5-4	CEIGLAGGPSYF	TGTGAAATAGGACTAGCGGGGGGGCCGAGTTACTTC
TRBJ1-2	.	.	TRBV19	CASIMSEPNYGYTF	TGTGCCAGTATTATGTCGGAGCCTAACTATGGCTACACCTTC
TRBJ1-3	.	.	TRBV5-1	CASSLGRSGNTIYF	TGCGCCAGCAGCTTAGGCAGGTCCGGAAACACCATATATTTT
TRBJ2-5	TRBD2	.	TRBV2	CALTSGGETQYF	TGTGCCCTGACTAGCGGGGGAGAGACCCAGTACTTC
TRBJ2-3	TRBD2	.	TRBV7-2	CASSWSGGAATDTQYF	TGTGCCAGCAGTTGGAGCGGGGGGGCCGCCACAGATACGCAGTATTTT
TRBJ2-1	TRBD2	.	TRBV9	CASSAGTSGVLEQFF	TGTGCCAGCAGCGCCGGGACTAGCGGGGTCCTTGAGCAGTTCTTC
TRBJ2-1	TRBD1	.	TRBV19	CASSIRGQGVYEQFF	TGTGCCAGTAGTATCAGGGGACAGGGGGTTTATGAGCAGTTCTTC